These 32 T cell receptor beta chains were all obtained from the same sample, sequenced in a study of cytomegalovirus exposure and HLA in healthy donors. 60 Vbeta and 13 Jbeta primers were used in PCR. This table comes from immunoSEQ multiplex PCR, and its TCRdb copy is limited to in-frame clones, with some not included. The sample comprises around 190,000 clones, around 79% of which are singletons, and more than 0.55% rests with the top ten. Sequencing input: PBMCs. The receptors were sampled from a woman aged 40 to 55 in good health and CMV-seronegative.

This clone showed up just a few times. The chain has TRBV6-6 and TRBJ2-7; D is possibly TRBD2 (7 bases). The V end lost 6 bases, the J end lost 7 bases, and 19 bases lay between the germline ends. CDR1 and CDR2 from the germline V gene are MNHNY and SVGAGI (reference sequence). The CDR3 sequence is 14 residues long. This chain's CDR3 is CASSPLGGLGEQYF. CDR3 nucleotides: TGTGCCAGCAGCCCCCTGGGGGGGCTCGGGGAGCAGTACTTC.

The rearrangement uses TRBV5-1 and TRBJ2-5; D possibly corresponds to TRBD1 (6 bases). The better agreement between TRBJ2-7 and the DNA end casts doubt on the J call. Germline V gives CDR1 SGHRS, CDR2 YFSETQ. The CDR3 loop spans 15 amino acids. CDR3 in DNA: TGCGCCAGCAGCTTGGTTCAGGGACACCGGGGCGAGCAGTACTTC. Translating it yields CASSLVQGHRGEQYF.

The sample holds a few counts of this clone. This rearrangement joins TRBV18 to TRBJ2-5; 9 nucleotides align to TRBD2. Per the germline V gene, CDR1 is KGHSH and CDR2 is LQKENI. The CDR3 is made up of 16 amino acids. Unmatched junction bases numbered 9, after V lost 3 bases and J lost 4 bases. The CDR3 spells CASSPQGLAGAETQYF. The DNA for the CDR3 is TGTGCCAGCTCACCTCAGGGACTAGCCGGGGCAGAGACCCAGTACTTC.

This clone was recorded only once. The chain is built from TRBV2 and TRBJ2-5; TRBD2 matches at 7 bases. CDR1 is SNHLY and CDR2 is FYNNEI in the germline V gene. The J segment lost 7 bases and the V segment lost 6 bases, leaving 14 bases of the junction unmatched. CDR3 length: 15 residues. The CDR3 DNA sequence: TGTGCCAGCAGCCAGGGACTACCCGCCGCCGGGACCCAGTACTTC. Protein sequence: CASSQGLPAAGTQYF.

The chain couples TRBV4-1 to TRBJ2-2, with D tentatively TRBD1 (6 bases). CDR1 MGHRA and CDR2 YSYEKL come from the germline V gene. V shed 3 bases and J shed 10 bases, with 21 bases lying between them. The CDR3 sequence is 16 residues long. This CDR3 is CASSHYSQGFNEELFF. The CDR3 bases are TGCGCCAGCAGCCACTACTCACAGGGTTTTAACGAGGAGCTGTTTTTT.

The rearrangement uses TRBV5-1 and TRBJ1-1; D is uncertain. CDR1 SGHRS and CDR2 YFSETQ come from the germline V gene. The CDR3 has 11 residues. Trimming left V 6 bases short and J 10 bases short, with 13 bases between. The CDR3: CASTPTPGAFF. CDR3 in DNA: TGCGCCAGCACCCCAACCCCGGGAGCTTTCTTT.

This clone was counted only a few times. The gene calls are TRBV27 and TRBJ1-6; 7 bases are shared with TRBD1. V was pared by 5 bases and J by 1 base, with 11 bases of the junction left unmatched. The germline V gene encodes CDR1 MNHEY and CDR2 SMNVEV (reference sequence). The CDR3 has 18 residues. In DNA form, the CDR3 reads TGTGCCAGCAGTCCCGGACAGGACGTGAGGTCCTATAATTCACCCCTCCACTTT. Translating it yields CASSPGQDVRSYNSPLHF.

The chain couples TRBV5-6 to TRBJ1-1; D possibly corresponds to TRBD1 (6 bases). Germline V gene lookup returns CDR1 SGHDT and CDR2 YYEEEE. The CDR3 runs to 15 residues. V was trimmed by 0 bases and J by 7 bases, leaving 16 bases between them. The CDR3 sequence is CASSLAGRGWGEAFF. In DNA, the CDR3 is TGTGCCAGCAGCTTGGCTGGCAGGGGCTGGGGTGAAGCTTTCTTT.

The V gene is TRBV6-1, the J gene TRBJ1-4, with 9 bases lining up with TRBD1. The CDR3 runs 13 residues. The ends lost 5 bases at V and 6 bases at J; junction bases unmatched: 1. Germline loops: CDR1 MNHNS, CDR2 SASEGT. The CDR3 spells CASSRTGDEKLFF. In DNA form, the CDR3 reads TGTGCCAGCAGTCGGACAGGGGATGAAAAACTGTTTTTT.

CDR3 protein: CASSSRAGAREQYF. In DNA, the CDR3 is TGTGCCAGCAGCTCACGGGCGGGGGCGCGGGAGCAGTACTTC. The chain joins TRBV5-4 to TRBJ2-7; D is possibly TRBD2 (7 bases). Germline-derived CDR1 and CDR2 are SGHNT and YYREEE (reference sequence). Trimming took 3 bases from V and 7 from J, leaving 17 bases between them. The CDR3 totals 14 residues.

The chain carries TRBV7-8 and TRBJ2-1; D is perhaps TRBD2 (5 bases). The CDR3 has 15 amino acids. Germline CDR1 SGHVS, CDR2 FQNEAQ. The ends were cut back, 5 bases at V and 2 bases at J, with 13 bases in the middle. This chain's CDR3 is CASSGGRGPYNEQFF. The CDR3 bases are TGTGCCAGCAGCGGAGGTCGGGGTCCCTACAATGAGCAGTTCTTC.

This chain links TRBV18 with TRBJ2-3; 13 nucleotides agree with TRBD2. Germline loops: CDR1 KGHSH, CDR2 LQKENI. Unmatched junction bases numbered 5, after V lost 3 bases and J lost 5 bases. The CDR3 runs to 16 residues. The CDR3 loop reads CASSPLGLAGVDTQYF. CDR3 in DNA: TGTGCCAGCTCACCGCTAGGACTAGCGGGAGTAGATACGCAGTATTTT.

This sequence joins TRBV2 and TRBJ1-2, with D tentatively TRBD1 (6 bases). Trimming removed 1 base from V and 2 bases from J, with 17 bases in between. The germline CDR1 and CDR2 sequences are SNHLY and FYNNEI. The CDR3 totals 17 residues. The CDR3 coding sequence is TGTGCCAGCAGTGAAGGTTTCGGCAGGGGTGGAAACTATGGCTACACCTTC. Its protein is CASSEGFGRGGNYGYTF.

This clone was recorded at least ten times. J is TRBJ1-1 and V is TRBV12-5; D unclear. There are 12 residues in the CDR3. Germline CDR1 is LGHNT and CDR2 is FRNRAP. V was pared by 6 bases and J by 7 bases, with 12 bases between. The CDR3 nucleotides are TGTGCTAGTGGCCCCTCGGTCTATGAAGCTTTCTTT. It specifies CASGPSVYEAFF.

V usage is TRBV14 and J usage is TRBJ2-7; D possibly corresponds to TRBD2 (6 bases). The CDR3 runs 15 residues. Germline CDR1 is SGHDN and CDR2 is FVKESK. The V and J ends lost 4 bases and 0 bases respectively, with 13 bases between them. DNA of the CDR3: TGTGCCAGCAGCCCCCCGGGACTCCCCTCCTACGAGCAGTACTTC. Its translation: CASSPPGLPSYEQYF.

The rearrangement links TRBV5-1 to TRBJ2-2, with 9 positions matching TRBD2. The length of the CDR3 is 15 residues. V shed 3 bases, J shed 5 bases, and the junction held 5 bases outside the gene matches. CDR1 is SGHRS, CDR2 YFSETQ, per germline. The CDR3 loop reads CASSSLAGLTGELFF. The CDR3 DNA follows: TGCGCCAGCAGCTCGCTAGCGGGGCTGACCGGGGAGCTGTTTTTT.

This clone was observed once. CDR3 amino acids: CASSESPPGVLNSYEQYF. As DNA, the CDR3 is TGTGCCAGCAGTGAATCCCCTCCGGGAGTTTTAAACTCCTACGAGCAGTACTTC. V is TRBV2 and J is TRBJ2-7; D perhaps matches TRBD2 (6 bases). Germline loops: CDR1 SNHLY, CDR2 FYNNEI. The CDR3 has 18 amino acids. Trimming shortened V by 2 bases and J by 0 bases, and 20 bases separated the two germline ends.

V is TRBV6-6 and J is TRBJ1-5; D gene ambiguous. CDR3 length: 14 amino acids. From germline, CDR1 is MNHNY and CDR2 SVGAGI (reference sequence). V was clipped by 2 bases and J by 4 bases, with 9 bases between them. Written as DNA, the CDR3 is TGTGCCAGCAGTTACCCGGGTCAAAATCAGCCCCAGCATTTT. Translated: CASSYPGQNQPQHF.

The V gene is TRBV2, the J gene TRBJ2-7, with 10 nucleotides matching TRBD2. With 6 bases clipped from V and 7 bases from J, the junction kept 15 bases outside the gene matches. The CDR3 spans 16 residues. CDR1 SNHLY and CDR2 FYNNEI come from the germline V gene. CDR3 sequence (DNA): TGTGCCAGCAGGAAGTGGGGAGTAGCGGGAGGTAGGGAGCAGTACTTC. Its translation is CASRKWGVAGGREQYF. Complete variable domain (other parts from reference TRBV2 and TRBJ2-7): EPEVTQTPSHQVTQMGQEVILRCVPISNHLYFYWYRQILGQKVEFLVSFYNNEISEKSEIFDDQFSVERPDGSNFTLKIRSTKLEDSAMYFCASRKWGVAGGREQYFGPGTRLTVT.

This chain uses TRBV28 with TRBJ1-3, with D possibly being TRBD1 (5 bases). This CDR3 is 13 amino acids long. V shed 5 bases and J shed 7 bases, with 12 bases lying between them. CDR1 and CDR2 from the germline V gene are MDHEN and SYDVKM. The CDR3 loop is CASSGTPRNTIYF. CDR3 nucleotide sequence: TGTGCCAGCAGTGGGACTCCCCGGAACACCATATATTTT.

V usage is TRBV18 and J usage is TRBJ2-1, with 10 bases aligning to TRBD1. The CDR3 spans 14 residues. CDR1 is KGHSH, CDR2 LQKENI, per germline. Unmatched junction bases numbered 3, after V lost 2 bases and J lost 8 bases. This CDR3 is CASSPGTGVDEQFF. The CDR3 nucleotides read TGTGCCAGCTCACCAGGGACAGGGGTCGATGAGCAGTTCTTC.

The V call is TRBV20-1, the J call TRBJ2-5, with 9 bases that match TRBD2. The DNA end favors TRBJ2-7, so the J call may be wrong. The CDR3 extends over 11 amino acids. From germline, CDR1 is DFQATT and CDR2 SNEGSKA (reference sequence). CDR3 sequence reads: CSARGGGEQYF. Here the CDR3 DNA reads TGCAGTGCTCGCGGGGGGGGCGAGCAGTACTTC.

Notes on this clone: Within the sample, other DNA sequences also encode this same CDR3. The chain joins TRBV7-9 to TRBJ2-5, with 9 bases matching TRBD1. The CDR3 totals 15 residues. Trimming removed 2 bases from V and 4 bases from J; junction bases left unmatched: 5. CDR1 is SEHNR, CDR2 FQNEAQ, per germline (reference sequence). The CDR3: CASSLTGQGRETQYF. In DNA, the CDR3 is TGTGCCAGCAGCTTAACGGGACAGGGAAGAGAGACCCAGTACTTC.

This clone was found once. V and J are TRBV15 and TRBJ2-2; D is perhaps TRBD1 (6 bases). From germline, CDR1 is LNHNV and CDR2 YYDKDF (reference sequence). Trimming removed 0 bases at V and 5 bases at J, with 16 bases between. The CDR3 is made up of 17 amino acids. CDR3 amino acids: CATSREWRTAETGELFF. CDR3 nucleotide sequence: TGTGCCACCAGCAGAGAGTGGAGGACAGCAGAGACCGGGGAGCTGTTTTTT.

For this clone: Different DNA sequences within this sample yield the same CDR3. The CDR3: CASSVGGGNTGELFF. The DNA for the CDR3 is TGTGCCAGCAGCGTAGGAGGGGGTAACACCGGGGAGCTGTTTTTT. The chain links TRBV9 to TRBJ2-2; TRBD1 might be the D (6 bases). Trimming removed 0 bases from V and 2 bases from J, with 8 bases in between. The CDR3 spans 15 residues. Germline CDR1 is SGDLS and CDR2 is YYNGEE.

The chain employs TRBV5-1 and TRBJ2-3, with 9 bases lining up with TRBD2. Germline trimming cut 4 bases from V and 6 bases from J; bases unmatched to any gene: 9. Germline loops: CDR1 SGHRS, CDR2 YFSETQ. This CDR3 comprises 15 residues. The CDR3 reads CASSPNSGRPDTQYF. The CDR3, as DNA: TGCGCCAGCAGCCCGAATAGCGGGAGACCTGATACGCAGTATTTT.

Note on this clone: One junction end does not reproduce the germline sequence, and a read error may be involved. The chain uses TRBV5-4 and TRBJ2-7; D remains unclear. This CDR3 contains 12 residues. Germline V lookup: CDR1 SGHNT, CDR2 YYREEE (reference sequence). The chain's CDR3 is CASSLANYEQYF. In DNA form, the CDR3 reads TGTGCCAGCAGTTTGGCAAACTACGAGCAGTACTTC. Looking up the rest from reference TRBV5-4 and TRBJ2-7 gives the full variable domain: ETGVTQSPTHLIKTRGQQVTLRCSSQSGHNTVSWYQQALGQGPQFIFQYYREEENGRGNFPPRFSGLQFPNYSSELNVNALELDDSALYLCASSLANYEQYFGPGTRLTVT.

The chain recombines TRBV6-1 with TRBJ1-2, with a weak D call TRBD1 (6 bases). The CDR3 runs to 14 residues. The V end lost 7 bases, the J end lost 2 bases, and 14 bases lay between the germline ends. Germline assignment: CDR1 MNHNS and CDR2 SASEGT. The CDR3, as DNA: TGTGCCAGCAAGGGGGGGGCAGAGAACTATGGCTACACCTTC. It is translated as CASKGGAENYGYTF.

This clone was detected once. The germline gene is not matched at one end of the junction; a read error may be the cause. The genes are TRBV7-7 and TRBJ2-2; 7 nucleotides line up with TRBD1. Germline V gene data show CDR1 as SSHAT and CDR2 as FNYEAQ (reference sequence). The CDR3 loop spans 14 amino acids. The CDR3 DNA follows: TGTGCTAGCAGCTGGGACAGCAGCACCGGGGAGCTGTTTTTT. Amino acid sequence: CASSWDSSTGELFF.

This chain connects TRBV19 to TRBJ2-5; 10 bases fit TRBD2. The CDR3 extends over 15 amino acids. Trimming took 5 bases from V and 2 from J; bases not matched to a gene: 5. In germline, CDR1 is LNHDA, CDR2 SQIVND (reference sequence). CDR3 sequence reads: CASSLTSGIQETQYF. The CDR3 bases are TGTGCCAGTAGTCTAACTAGCGGGATTCAAGAGACCCAGTACTTC.

In its sample, this clone was seen once. The V and J genes are TRBV28 and TRBJ2-3; possibly TRBD2 for D (6 bases). V lost 7 bases to trimming and J lost 1 base, with 12 bases between them. CDR1 is MDHEN and CDR2 is SYDVKM in the germline V gene. The CDR3 runs 14 residues. This chain's CDR3 is CASTWASGTDTQYF. In nucleotides, the CDR3 is TGTGCCAGCACCTGGGCTAGCGGCACAGATACGCAGTATTTT.

The CDR3 protein is CASSHKRTGTSGEQFF. In nucleotides, the CDR3 is TGCGCCAGCAGCCACAAACGGACAGGGACGAGCGGTGAGCAGTTCTTC. The chain uses TRBV4-1 and TRBJ2-1; 8 nucleotides line up with TRBD1. The CDR3 totals 16 residues. Germline lookup yields CDR1 MGHRA and CDR2 YSYEKL. The V gene end was trimmed by 3 bases and the J gene end by 9 bases; junction bases not matched to a gene: 13.